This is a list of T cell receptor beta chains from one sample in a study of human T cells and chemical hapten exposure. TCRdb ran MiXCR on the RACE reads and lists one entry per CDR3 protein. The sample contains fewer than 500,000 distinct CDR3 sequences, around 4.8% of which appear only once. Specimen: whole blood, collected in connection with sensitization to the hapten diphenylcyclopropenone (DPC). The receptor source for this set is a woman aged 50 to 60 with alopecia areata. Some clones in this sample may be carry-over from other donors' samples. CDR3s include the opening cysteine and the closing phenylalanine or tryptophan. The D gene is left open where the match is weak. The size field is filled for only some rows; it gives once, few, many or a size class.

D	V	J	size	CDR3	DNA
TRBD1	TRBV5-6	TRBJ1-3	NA	CASSPGTGAFFSGNTIYF	TGTGCCAGCAGCCCCGGGACAGGGGCGTTCTTCTCTGGAAACACCATATATTTT
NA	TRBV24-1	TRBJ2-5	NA	CATSDNQGWETQYF	TGTGCCACCAGTGATAACCAGGGTTGGGAGACCCAGTACTTC
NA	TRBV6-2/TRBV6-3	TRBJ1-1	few	CASSQTVTEAFF	TGTGCCAGCAGTCAAACAGTGACTGAAGCTTTCTTT
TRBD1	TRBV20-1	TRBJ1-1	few	CSARRTGWNTEAFF	TGCAGTGCTAGAAGGACAGGATGGAACACTGAAGCTTTCTTT
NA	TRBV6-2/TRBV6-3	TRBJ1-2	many	CASSYSGYGYTF	TGTGCCAGCAGTTATAGCGGCTATGGCTACACCTTC
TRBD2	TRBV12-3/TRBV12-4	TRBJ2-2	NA	CASRASGTRTTGELFF	TGTGCCAGCAGGGCTTCCGGGACTAGGACCACCGGGGAGCTGTTTTTT
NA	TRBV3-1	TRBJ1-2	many	CASTSPRGGGYTF	TGTGCCAGCACCTCGCCCAGGGGTGGCGGCTACACCTTC
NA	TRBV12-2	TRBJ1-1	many	CASRFRRRSVNTEAFF	TGTGCAAGTCGCTTCCGGCGAAGATCCGTGAACACTGAAGCTTTCTTT
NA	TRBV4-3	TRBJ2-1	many	CASSQVPDGEQFF	TGCGCCAGCAGCCAGGTCCCCGACGGTGAGCAGTTCTTC
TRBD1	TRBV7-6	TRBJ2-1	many	CASSPGQAEYYEQFF	TGTGCCAGCAGCCCCGGACAGGCGGAGTATTATGAGCAGTTCTTC
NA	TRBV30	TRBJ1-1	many	CAWSVRSAEAFF	TGTGCCTGGAGTGTTAGGAGTGCTGAAGCTTTCTTT
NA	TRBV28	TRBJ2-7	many	CASSSPAGEQYF	TGTGCCAGCAGTTCTCCGGCTGGTGAGCAGTACTTC
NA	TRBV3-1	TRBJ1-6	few	CASTPQGGAYSPLHF	TGTGCCAGCACCCCTCAGGGAGGGGCTTATTCACCCCTCCACTTT
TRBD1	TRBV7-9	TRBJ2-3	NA	CASSGQGAADTQYF	TGTGCCAGCAGCGGACAGGGGGCCGCAGATACGCAGTATTTT
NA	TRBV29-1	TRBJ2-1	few	CSVDKAGLYNEQFF	TGCAGCGTTGATAAGGCTGGCCTCTACAATGAGCAGTTCTTC
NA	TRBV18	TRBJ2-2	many	CASSPYPGANTGELFF	TGTGCCAGCTCACCATATCCAGGGGCGAACACCGGGGAGCTGTTTTTT
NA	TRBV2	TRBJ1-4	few	CASRHPTNEKLFF	TGTGCCAGCAGACACCCAACTAATGAAAAACTGTTTTTT
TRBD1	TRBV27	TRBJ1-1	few	CASSLERGLGTEAFF	TGTGCCAGCAGTTTGGAGAGGGGGCTAGGCACTGAAGCTTTCTTT
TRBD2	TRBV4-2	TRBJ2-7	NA	CASSVRLAGDGEQYF	TGTGCCAGCAGCGTCCGACTAGCGGGGGACGGGGAGCAGTACTTC
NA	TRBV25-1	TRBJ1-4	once	CASSSGQGEKLFF	TGTGCCAGCAGTTCAGGACAAGGCGAAAAACTGTTTTTT
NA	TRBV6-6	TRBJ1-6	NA	CASSGGNSPLHF	TGTGCCAGCAGTGGTGGTAATTCACCCCTCCACTTT
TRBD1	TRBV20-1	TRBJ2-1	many	CSASGGTGNEQFF	TGCAGTGCTAGCGGTGGGACAGGTAATGAGCAGTTCTTC
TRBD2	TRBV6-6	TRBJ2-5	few	CASSYAGGEETQYF	TGTGCCAGCAGTTACGCGGGGGGAGAAGAGACCCAGTACTTC
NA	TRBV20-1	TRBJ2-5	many	CSARDVGASSAATQYF	TGCAGTGCTAGAGATGTGGGAGCTAGCTCCGCTGCGACCCAGTACTTC
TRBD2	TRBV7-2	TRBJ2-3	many	CASSTRLAGGGDTQYF	TGTGCCAGCAGCACCCGACTAGCGGGAGGGGGGGATACGCAGTATTTT